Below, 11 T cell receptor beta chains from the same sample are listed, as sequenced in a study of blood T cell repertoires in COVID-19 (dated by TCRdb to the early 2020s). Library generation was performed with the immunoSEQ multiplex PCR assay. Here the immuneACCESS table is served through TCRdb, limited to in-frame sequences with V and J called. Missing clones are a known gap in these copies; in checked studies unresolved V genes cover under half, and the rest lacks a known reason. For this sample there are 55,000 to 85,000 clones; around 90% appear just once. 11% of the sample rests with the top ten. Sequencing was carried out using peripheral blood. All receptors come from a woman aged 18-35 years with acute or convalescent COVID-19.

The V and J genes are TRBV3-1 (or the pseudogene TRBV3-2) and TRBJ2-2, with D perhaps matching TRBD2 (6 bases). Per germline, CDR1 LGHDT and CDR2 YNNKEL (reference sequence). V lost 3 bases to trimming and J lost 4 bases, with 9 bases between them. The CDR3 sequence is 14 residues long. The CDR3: CASSQGGATGELFF. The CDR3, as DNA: TGTGCCAGCAGCCAGGGCGGGGCCACCGGGGAGCTGTTTTTT.

DNA of the CDR3: TGTGCCTGGAGTTCAGCGGGATACAATGAGCAGTTCTTC. It encodes CAWSSAGYNEQFF. The chain combines TRBV30 with TRBJ2-1, with 7 bases identical to TRBD2. The V gene end was trimmed by 2 bases and the J gene end by 4 bases; junction bases not matched to a gene: 2. The CDR3 runs 13 residues. Germline V gene data show CDR1 as GTSNPN and CDR2 as SVGIG (reference sequence).

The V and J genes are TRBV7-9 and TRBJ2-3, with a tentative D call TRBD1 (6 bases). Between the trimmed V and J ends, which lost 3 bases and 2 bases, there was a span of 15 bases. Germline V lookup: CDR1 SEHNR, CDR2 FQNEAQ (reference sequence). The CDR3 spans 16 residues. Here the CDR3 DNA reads TGTGCCAGCAGCTTTGCGACAGGCCCTTTCACAGATACGCAGTATTTT. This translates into CASSFATGPFTDTQYF.

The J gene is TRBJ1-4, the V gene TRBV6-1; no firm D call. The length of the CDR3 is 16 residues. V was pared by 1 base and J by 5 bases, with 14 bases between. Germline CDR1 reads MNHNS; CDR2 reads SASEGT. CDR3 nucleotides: TGTGCCAGCAGTGAAGGGGCCGTGTATGCCAATGAAAAACTGTTTTTT. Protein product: CASSEGAVYANEKLFF.

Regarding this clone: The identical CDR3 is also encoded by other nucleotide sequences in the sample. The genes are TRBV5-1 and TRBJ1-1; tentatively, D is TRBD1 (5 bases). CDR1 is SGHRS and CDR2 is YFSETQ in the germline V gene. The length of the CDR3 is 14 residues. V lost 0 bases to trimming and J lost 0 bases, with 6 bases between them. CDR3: CASSLAGMNTEAFF. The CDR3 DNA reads TGCGCCAGCAGCTTGGCAGGGATGAACACTGAAGCTTTCTTT.

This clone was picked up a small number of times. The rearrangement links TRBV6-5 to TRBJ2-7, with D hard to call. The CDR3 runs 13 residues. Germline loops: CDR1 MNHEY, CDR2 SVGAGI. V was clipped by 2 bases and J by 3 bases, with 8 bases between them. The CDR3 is CASSYASGYEQYF. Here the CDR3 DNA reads TGTGCCAGCAGTTACGCTAGTGGCTACGAGCAGTACTTC.

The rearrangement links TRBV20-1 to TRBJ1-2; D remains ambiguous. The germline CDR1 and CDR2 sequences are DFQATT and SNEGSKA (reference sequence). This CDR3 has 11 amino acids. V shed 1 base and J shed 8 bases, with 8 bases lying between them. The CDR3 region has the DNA TGCAGTGCTAGAGGCGAGGAGGGCTACACCTTC. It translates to CSARGEEGYTF.

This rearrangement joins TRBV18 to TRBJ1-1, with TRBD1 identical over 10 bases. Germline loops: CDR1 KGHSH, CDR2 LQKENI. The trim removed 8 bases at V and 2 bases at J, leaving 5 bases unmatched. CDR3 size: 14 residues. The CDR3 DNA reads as TGTGCCAGCACGGACAGGGGGAAAAACACTGAAGCTTTCTTT. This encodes CASTDRGKNTEAFF.

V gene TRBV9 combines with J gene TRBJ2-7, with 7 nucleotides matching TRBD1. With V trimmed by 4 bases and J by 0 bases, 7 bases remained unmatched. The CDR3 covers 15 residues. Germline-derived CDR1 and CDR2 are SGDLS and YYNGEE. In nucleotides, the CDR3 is TGTGCCAGCAGCAAGGGACAGTCTAGCTCCTACGAGCAGTACTTC. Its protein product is CASSKGQSSSYEQYF.

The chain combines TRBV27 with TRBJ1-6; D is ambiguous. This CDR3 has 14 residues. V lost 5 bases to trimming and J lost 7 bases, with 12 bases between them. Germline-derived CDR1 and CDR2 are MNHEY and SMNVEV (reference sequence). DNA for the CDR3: TGTGCCAGCAGTCAACCGGGTCCGAATTCACCCCTCCACTTT. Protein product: CASSQPGPNSPLHF.

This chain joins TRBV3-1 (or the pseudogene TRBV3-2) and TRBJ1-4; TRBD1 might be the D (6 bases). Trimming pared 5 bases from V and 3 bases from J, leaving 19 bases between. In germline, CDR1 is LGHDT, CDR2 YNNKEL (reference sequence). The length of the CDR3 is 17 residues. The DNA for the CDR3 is TGTGCCAGCAGCGCAGCCCTAGGGGGAGGGGCTAATGAAAAACTGTTTTTT. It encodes CASSAALGGGANEKLFF.